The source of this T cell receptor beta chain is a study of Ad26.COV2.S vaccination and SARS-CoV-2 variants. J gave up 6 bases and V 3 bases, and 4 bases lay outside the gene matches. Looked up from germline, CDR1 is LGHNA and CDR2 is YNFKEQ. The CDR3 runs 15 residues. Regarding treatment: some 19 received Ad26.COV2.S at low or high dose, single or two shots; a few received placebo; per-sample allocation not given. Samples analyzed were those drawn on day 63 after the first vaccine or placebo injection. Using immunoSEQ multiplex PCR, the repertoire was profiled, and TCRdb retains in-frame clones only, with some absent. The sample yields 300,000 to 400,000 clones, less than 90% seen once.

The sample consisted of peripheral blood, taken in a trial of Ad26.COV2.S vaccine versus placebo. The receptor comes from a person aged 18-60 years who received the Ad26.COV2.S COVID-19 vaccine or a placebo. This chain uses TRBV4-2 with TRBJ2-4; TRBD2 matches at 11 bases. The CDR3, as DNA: TGTGCCAGCAGCCACTCCGGGACTAGCGGAAACATTCAGTACTTC. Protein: CASSHSGTSGNIQYF.